The T cell receptor (beta chain) under discussion was sequenced for a study of glioma-infiltrating T cells. General observations from the study: Gliomas, especially low-grade, showed above-expected tissue-blood divergence; non-neoplastic patients showed below. Only very few CDR3 sequences appeared in both tissue and blood.

Using RNA template, CDR3s of TCR alpha and beta were amplified with iRepertoire arm-PCR. One-step reverse transcription and amplification started from around 100-400 ng of tissue mRNA or PBMC total RNA. MiXCR, applied by TCRdb to the multiplex PCR reads, yields one record per CDR3 protein. The table shows 160,000 or so distinct CDR3 sequences, with around 45% occurring only once. This clonotype has only a few counts. What it binds is unknown. A much larger clone sits a single nucleotide away, making a read error possible. The material sequenced was glioma tissue, nonneoplastic brain tissue, or PBMCs (not recorded which). The clonotype was recovered from a human donor with low-grade glioma or glioblastoma, undergoing nonglioma brain surgery, or in good health (not recorded which).

CDR3 region: CSAAGTSGRDEQFF. The CDR3 nucleotides are TGCAGTGCTGCTGGGACTAGCGGGAGGGACGAGCAGTTCTTC. V usage is TRBV20-1 and J usage is TRBJ2-1; 16 bases align to TRBD2. The CDR3 spans 14 residues. The ends lost 5 bases at V and 10 bases at J; junction bases unmatched: 5. Germline V CDR1 and CDR2: DFQATT, SNEGSKA (reference sequence).